This TCR beta chain was sequenced for a study of response to subunit inactivated influenza vaccine. Study-wide results and limits: Authors suggested that a seasonal influenza vaccination recruits few new T cells each time.

TCRdb reprocessed the RT-PCR reads with MiXCR, giving one entry per CDR3 protein. Of fewer than 750,000 distinct CDR3 sequences in the sample, around 13% were seen once. Points on this clonotype: Its antigen is unknown.

The sequenced sample was PBMCs from blood, obtained 11 to 12 days after vaccination. This clonotype originated in a man between 45 and 60 years old who received an inactivated influenza vaccine.

In DNA form, the CDR3 reads TGCAGCGTCAAGACAGGGAGCTCCTATAATTCACCCCTCCACTTT. It yields the protein CSVKTGSSYNSPLHF. The rearrangement uses TRBV29-1 and TRBJ1-6, with TRBD1 matching over 7 bases. In germline, CDR1 is SQVTM, CDR2 ANQGSEA. V gave up 6 bases and J gave up 0 bases; unmatched junction bases: 5. The CDR3 contains 15 residues.